The following is a TCR beta chain sequence with its context. Its target is not known. The data originate from a study of CD8+ T cells in alopecia areata. Across the whole study: Oral tofacitinib, 5 to 10 mg twice daily, was given in an open-label trial.

The sample's treatment: oral pan-JAK inhibitor, 5-10 mg twice daily. Collected material from alopecia areata patients comprised lesional scalp punch biopsies and peripheral blood. Whole-study findings and limits: More clonal than normal scalp was lesional scalp, particularly alopecia totalis/universalis. Clarity of TCR sharing across patients fell short of that in mice, possibly HLA-related.

Sequencing used cDNA as its template, made by extracting RNA and reverse transcribing it. Clones were read by immunoSEQ multiplex PCR, and TCRdb kept only the in-frame ones, dropping some. Of 85,000 to 110,000 clones detected, about nine tenths appear once; the ten largest clones hold around 10%. The V gene end was trimmed by 1 base and the J gene end by 4 bases; junction bases not matched to a gene: 6. Germline V CDR1 and CDR2: SEHNR, FQNEAQ (reference sequence). The CDR3 sequence is 15 residues long. This material consisted of CD8+ T cells sorted from blood, taken between weeks 30 and 35, from a patient treated with tofacitinib. The sequence came from a human donor with alopecia areata. V usage is TRBV7-9 and J usage is TRBJ2-7, with 8 bases matching TRBD1. The CDR3 loop reads CASSLEGTGRYEQYF. In DNA form, the CDR3 reads TGTGCCAGCAGCTTAGAGGGGACAGGAAGATACGAGCAGTACTTC.